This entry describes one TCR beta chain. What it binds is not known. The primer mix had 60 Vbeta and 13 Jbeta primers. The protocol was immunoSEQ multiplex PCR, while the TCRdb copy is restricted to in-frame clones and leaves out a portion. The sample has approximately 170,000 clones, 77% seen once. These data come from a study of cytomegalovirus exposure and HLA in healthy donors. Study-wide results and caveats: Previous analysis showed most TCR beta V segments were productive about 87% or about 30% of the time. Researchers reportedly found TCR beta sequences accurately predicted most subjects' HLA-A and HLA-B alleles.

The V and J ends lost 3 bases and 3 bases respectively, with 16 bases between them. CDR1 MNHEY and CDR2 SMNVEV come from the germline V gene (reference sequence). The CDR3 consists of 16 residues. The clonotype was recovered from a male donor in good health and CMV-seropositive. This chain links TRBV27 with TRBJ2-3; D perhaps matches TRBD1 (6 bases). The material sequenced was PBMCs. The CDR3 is CASSFRGLGGTDTQYF. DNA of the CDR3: TGTGCCAGCAGTTTTAGGGGGTTAGGTGGAACAGATACGCAGTATTTT.